This T cell receptor (beta chain) appears in the sequencing data of a study of graft-versus-host responses after intestinal transplantation. Whole-study context: As for transplant type, recipients had multivisceral, liver-intestinal, or isolated intestinal grafts. All recipients got anti-thymocyte globulin induction, then tacrolimus and steroids for 2 to 3 years. Whole-study findings and limits: Recipient marrow showed GvH clones, some seen first in ileum or blood. Peak GvH clone levels in circulation were associated with early post-transplant HvG declines.

As to this clone: Its antigen is undetermined.

Profiling relied on immunoSEQ multiplex PCR, and the TCRdb table lists in-frame clones only, not all of them. The sample holds 57,000 or so clones, about 93% seen once. Germline CDR1 and CDR2: MGHRA and YSYEKL. Unmatched junction bases numbered 6, after V lost 2 bases and J lost 4 bases. CDR3 length: 16 residues. The rearrangement links TRBV4-1 to TRBJ2-5; 11 bases are shared with TRBD1. This specimen was PBMCs, taken around 120 days after intestinal transplantation. This clonotype originated in a human patient who received an intestinal transplant, so some T cells may come from the graft donor. In DNA form, the CDR3 reads TGCGCCAGCAGCCAATCCGGACAGGGGGCAGGAGAGACCCAGTACTTC. Protein: CASSQSGQGAGETQYF.